This T cell receptor (beta chain) appears in the sequencing data of a study of blood T cells in healthy people across ages. Study observations and caveats: Underestimates were what the diversity estimates from one million T cells were considered to be.

The CDR3 is 17 residues long. The germline V gene encodes CDR1 PRHDT and CDR2 FYEKMQ (reference sequence). A remark on this clonotype: Its antigen is still unknown. With a much larger clone just one base away, this may be a read error.

A J-beta primer mix and a sample-barcoded 5' primer were used in a second PCR of about 7 to 12 cycles. MiXCR, run by TCRdb on the 5' RACE reads, gives a single entry per CDR3 protein. The table records 800,000 to 950,000 distinct CDR3 sequences, around 29% of them present only once. Samples each yielded at least 6 micrograms of total RNA. These data were likewise used in another study, on T cells of mothers and their children. That publication notes: Sequencing returned over 9 million TCR beta CDR3 reads per mother and several million per child. Mother-child pairs who were related displayed a slightly higher overlap than unrelated pairs, a difference that was non-significant.

The sequence came from a middle-aged woman in good health. The chain links TRBV13 to TRBJ2-7; the D is unclear. The sample consisted of blood. CDR3 region: CASSLGLPSAQTYEQHF. The CDR3 region has the DNA TGTGCCAGCAGCTTAGGCCTACCCAGCGCGCAAACCTACGAGCAGCACTTC. Full variable domain (missing parts from reference TRBV13 and TRBJ2-7): AAGVIQSPRHLIKEKRETATLKCYPIPRHDTVYWYQQGPGQDPQFLISFYEKMQSDKGSIPDRFSAQQFSDYHSELNMSSLELGDSALYFCASSLGLPSAQTYEQHFGPGTRLTVT.